Sequencing of this TCR beta chain was carried out in a study of blood T cell repertoires in COVID-19. Background on the study: COVID-19 samples collected from the United States, Italy and Spain covered acute and convalescent phases. The cDNA or gDNA used as material had been derived from T cells, B-cell-depleted T cells, or PBMCs.

Original processing methods: Reference gene primer amplification gave estimated nucleated cell counts. Sequenced by immunoSEQ multiplex PCR; TCRdb stores in-frame clones only, minus some. V and J calls and clone size follow that table, whereas D and trimming were derived from the DNA. The table shows some 260,000 clones, with roughly 85% occurring only once. The sequencing input was peripheral blood. The clonotype was recovered from a man aged 18-30 years with active or convalescent COVID-19.

The CDR3, as DNA: TGTGCCAGCAGCCCAACTAGCGGGGGGGCCTTTTTTGGGACCCAGTACTTC. Translating gives CASSPTSGGAFFGTQYF. V and J are TRBV5-5 and TRBJ2-5, with 13 positions matching TRBD2. The V gene's germline CDR1 is SGHKS and CDR2 YYEKEE (reference sequence). The CDR3 runs to 17 residues. The V gene end was trimmed by 4 bases and the J gene end by 7 bases; junction bases not matched to a gene: 13.